These 12 T cell receptor beta chains came from one sample sequenced in a study of CD8 T cells in cerebrospinal fluid in Alzheimer's disease (dated by TCRdb to about 2020). To prepare the library, 10x single-cell sequencing was applied. Sequenced using a NextSeq 550. Following TCRdb reprocessing, every CDR3 protein sequence forms one entry, and DNA is not provided. This sample's table has entries for over 900 distinct CDR3 sequences. The ten largest account for 15% to 18% of the sample. Sequenced sample: cerebrospinal fluid. The receptors were sampled from a human donor in good health.

Frequency places this clonotype as medium-sized. The rearrangement links TRBV11-3 to TRBJ2-1. Germline values: CDR1 SGHNT, CDR2 YENEEA. The length of the CDR3 is 13 residues. This chain's CDR3 is CASSLGGYNEQFF.

This clonotype is labeled medium-sized based on frequency. The chain carries TRBV4-3 and TRBJ2-1; TCRdb calls TRBD1, which cannot be checked without DNA. The CDR3 is 17 residues long. CDR1 is LGHNA and CDR2 is YSLEER in the germline V gene. CDR3 residues: CASSPTPLADSYNEQFF.

Considering frequency, this clonotype is medium-sized. This sequence joins TRBV4-1 and TRBJ1-5; TCRdb reports TRBD1, a call that lacks DNA to check it against. Germline V CDR1 and CDR2: MGHRA, YSYEKL. CDR3 length: 17 amino acids. The CDR3 reads CASSARFREYSNQPQHF.

According to its frequency, this clonotype is medium-sized. The rearrangement links TRBV20-1 to TRBJ2-1; checking the TCRdb D call of TRBD1 is not possible without DNA. Looked up from germline, CDR1 is DFQATT and CDR2 is SNEGSKA (reference sequence). The CDR3 contains 13 residues. CDR3 sequence reads: CSALPDIRNEQFF.

Judged by frequency, this clonotype is large. The chain carries TRBV14 and TRBJ2-2. The CDR3 loop spans 15 amino acids. Looked up from germline, CDR1 is SGHDN and CDR2 is FVKESK. The CDR3 spells CASSQIAFGTGELFF.

This chain uses TRBV6-1 with TRBJ2-3; TCRdb lists TRBD2, though no DNA is available to test this call. Germline V lookup: CDR1 MNHNS, CDR2 SASEGT. This CDR3 spans 13 amino acids. The CDR3 spells CASLLAGSSTQYF.

This clonotype is labeled medium-sized based on frequency. The V and J genes are TRBV4-2 and TRBJ2-7; the TCRdb call, TRBD2, lacks DNA for checking. This CDR3 has 14 amino acids. Germline assignment: CDR1 LGHNA and CDR2 YNFKEQ. CDR3 residues: CASSQGSSAREQYF.

By frequency, this clonotype is medium-sized (0.01 to 0.1%). The chain recombines TRBV5-4 with TRBJ2-1; TCRdb gives TRBD1 as the D gene, but with no DNA this cannot be confirmed. The CDR3 is 15 residues long. Germline CDR1 is SGHNT and CDR2 is YYREEE (reference sequence). This CDR3 reads CASSRSGQRINEQFF.

This clonotype is deemed medium-sized by its frequency. The gene calls are TRBV3-1 and TRBJ1-5. The CDR3 runs 15 residues. CDR1 is LGHDT and CDR2 is YNNKEL in the germline V gene (reference sequence). The CDR3 reads CASSQGVVSNQPQHF.

This clonotype is called medium-sized based on its frequency. The chain is built from TRBV12-3 or TRBV12-4 and TRBJ1-6; TCRdb's assignment of TRBD1 cannot be checked, as there is no DNA. The CDR3 is made up of 15 amino acids. The CDR3 here is CASTRTGRYNSPLHF.

In terms of frequency, this clonotype is medium-sized. The chain uses TRBV20-1 and TRBJ2-4; TCRdb picks TRBD1, but there is no DNA to check that call. The CDR3 loop spans 11 amino acids. Germline CDR1 reads DFQATT; CDR2 reads SNEGSKA (reference sequence). CDR3 in amino acids: CSARTGGIQYF.

The chain uses TRBV6-2 or TRBV6-3 and TRBJ1-1. Germline CDR1 is MNHEY and CDR2 is SVGEGT. CDR3 length: 17 amino acids. The CDR3: CASSPRPRLRVNTEAFF.